This TCR beta chain came from a study of shared clonotypes between healthy human individuals. Division of CD4+ cells produced a CD45RA+ naive subset and a CD45RA-negative memory subset. Template for every sorted-subset replicate PCR totaled 200 to 250 ng DNA, around 33,000 T cell genomes. The assay was immunoSEQ multiplex PCR, and TCRdb's table has in-frame clones only and misses some. The data hold about 2 million clones, with 90% to 95% observed a single time. The CDR3 consists of 14 residues. Germline-derived CDR1 and CDR2 are SNHLY and FYNNEI. The V gene lost 5 bases and the J gene lost 0 bases, with 11 bases spanning the gap. This clone was counted a single time. What it binds is unknown. The sample carries other DNA sequences with the same CDR3. Overall study findings and caveats: How much donors shared clonotypes was expected to be affected by sequencing depth. Rarefaction showed that sequencing of sorted subsets was incomplete (despite large depth).

This chain joins TRBV2 and TRBJ2-7, with D hard to call. This clonotype originated in a man aged 18 to 29 in good health. Sample: naive CD4+ T cells sorted from blood. Subset given: CD45RA+ positively selected. This CDR3 reads CASSLEGYSYEQYF. CDR3 DNA: TGTGCCAGCAGTCTCGAAGGGTACTCCTACGAGCAGTACTTC.